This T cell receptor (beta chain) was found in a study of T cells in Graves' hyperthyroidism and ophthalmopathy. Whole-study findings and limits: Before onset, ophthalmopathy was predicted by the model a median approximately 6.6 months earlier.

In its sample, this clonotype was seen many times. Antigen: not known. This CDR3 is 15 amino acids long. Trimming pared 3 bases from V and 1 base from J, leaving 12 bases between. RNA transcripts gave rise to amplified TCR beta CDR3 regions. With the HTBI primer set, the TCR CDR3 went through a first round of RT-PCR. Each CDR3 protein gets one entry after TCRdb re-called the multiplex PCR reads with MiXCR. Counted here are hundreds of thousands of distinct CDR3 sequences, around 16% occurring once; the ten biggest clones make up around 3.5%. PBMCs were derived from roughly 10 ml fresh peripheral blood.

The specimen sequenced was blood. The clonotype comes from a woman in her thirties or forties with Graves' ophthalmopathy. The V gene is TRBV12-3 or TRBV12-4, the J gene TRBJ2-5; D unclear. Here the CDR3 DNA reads TGTGCCAGCAGTTTGACGGCAGGCCTCCAAGAGACCCAGTACTTC. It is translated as CASSLTAGLQETQYF.